Following are 10 T cell receptor beta chains from one sample sequenced in a study of T cells in women clearing cervical HPV infection. Generated by immunoSEQ multiplex PCR, the TCRdb table keeps only in-frame clones and is missing some. The sample data list 20,000 to 25,000 clones. The sequencing sample was made of blood buffy coat. These receptors came from a woman between 18 and 69 years old with a cervical HPV16 infection that either progressed to CIN3+ or cleared (not recorded which).

Details on this clone: The read stops 3 residues short of the end of the CDR3; the missing end is completed from the germline J gene. The chain joins TRBV7-2 to TRBJ1-2; no definite D call. The germline CDR1 and CDR2 sequences are SGHTA and FQGNSA. V dropped 4 bases and J dropped 4 bases, with 10 bases sitting between them. This CDR3 contains 13 residues. CDR3 residues: CASSSESGYGYTF. CDR3 DNA (partial): TGTGCCAGCAGCTCAGAATCGGGCTATGGC.

Comment on this clone: A read error may produce the germline difference seen at one junction end. Sequencing ends 3 residues short of the CDR3 end; the germline J gene provides the rest. This chain links TRBV19 with TRBJ1-1, with TRBD1 as a possible D gene (6 bases). CDR1 LNHDA and CDR2 SQIVND come from the germline V gene (reference sequence). The length of the CDR3 is 17 residues. The CDR3 spells CASSTPRKDRVGTGAFF. The CDR3 DNA, read in part, is TGTGCCAGTAGTACTCCTAGAAAGGACAGAGTGGGCACTGGA.

A note on this clone: The read falls 3 residues short of the CDR3 end, and the missing part is taken from the germline J gene. J is TRBJ1-2 and V is TRBV29-1; D unresolved. CDR3 size: 14 residues. The V gene lost 4 bases and the J gene lost 0 bases, with 12 bases spanning the gap. Germline loops: CDR1 SQVTM, CDR2 ANQGSEA. The CDR3: CSVGSGRANYGYTF. Incomplete CDR3 DNA: TGCAGCGTTGGTAGCGGCCGAGCTAACTATGGC.

Measured by frequency, this clone is medium-sized. The read terminates 3 residues ahead of where the CDR3 ends, so the germline J gene completes it. The rearrangement uses TRBV29-1 and TRBJ2-2; 11 positions match TRBD2. V trimming: 6 bases; J trimming: 0 bases; junction bases outside the gene matches: 12. The germline gives CDR1 SQVTM, CDR2 ANQGSEA. This CDR3 region has 18 residues. The CDR3 DNA, read in part, is TGCAGCGTACGCAACGTAGCGGGGGGGCGATCGAACACCGGGGAG. Translation: CSVRNVAGGRSNTGE. The full-length CDR3 reads as CSVRNVAGGRSNTGELFF.

With regard to this clone: Coverage ceases 3 residues before the CDR3 finishes, and the germline J gene fills in the end. The chain employs TRBV7-9 and TRBJ1-2; unclear D gene. Per the germline V gene, CDR1 is SEHNR and CDR2 is FQNEAQ (reference sequence). The CDR3 contains 15 residues. Trimming pared 4 bases from V and 1 base from J, leaving 13 bases between. CDR3 DNA, as far as it was read: TGTGCCAGCAGCTCGTCCAATTTACTTAACTATGGC. Its protein product is CASSSSNLLNYG. The CDR3 in its entirety is CASSSSNLLNYGYTF.

With respect to this clone: The read halts 3 residues ahead of the CDR3 end, with the missing end drawn from the germline J gene. J is TRBJ1-5 and V is TRBV6-2 or TRBV6-3; D may be TRBD1 (6 bases). Trimming took 2 bases from V and 2 from J, leaving 13 bases between them. The CDR3 totals 16 residues. Germline V gene sequence: CDR1 MNHEY, CDR2 SVGEGT. The CDR3 reads CASSYLRGSGNQPQHF. CDR3 bases read: TGTGCCAGCAGTTACCTCAGGGGCTCTGGCAATCAGCCC.

As concerns this clone: The CDR3 extends 3 residues past the end of the read, so its final part is completed from the germline J gene. The chain uses TRBV18 and TRBJ2-7; 11 positions agree with TRBD1. The CDR3 runs 14 residues. V shed 3 bases, J shed 3 bases, and the junction held 1 base outside the gene matches. The germline V gene has CDR1 KGHSH and CDR2 LQKENI. CDR3 sequence reads: CASSPGQGDYEQYF. The CDR3 bases that were read are TGTGCCAGCTCACCGGGACAGGGGGACTACGAG.

Regarding this clone: Read coverage stops 3 residues before the CDR3 terminus; the germline J gene supplies the remainder. The chain carries TRBV6-2 or TRBV6-3 and TRBJ1-1; TRBD1 aligns across 7 bases. Germline CDR1 and CDR2: MNHEY and SVGEGT. The CDR3 runs to 14 residues. CDR3 bases read: TGTGCCAGCAGGACGACAGGGAAGATGATTAGA. This translates into CASRTTGKMIR. The entire CDR3 is CASRTTGKMIRAFF.

About this clone: The read ends 3 residues shy of where the CDR3 ends; the end is completed using the germline J gene. This specimen includes other DNA sequences encoding the same CDR3. The chain couples TRBV13 to TRBJ2-2; 9 nucleotides match TRBD1. V lost 0 bases, J lost 1 base, and 12 bases stayed unmatched. The CDR3 loop spans 20 amino acids. Germline lookup yields CDR1 PRHDT and CDR2 FYEKMQ (reference sequence). This CDR3 reads CASSLGSRDRGEGNTGELFF. The covered CDR3 bases are TGTGCCAGCAGCTTAGGATCCCGAGACAGGGGGGAAGGGAACACCGGGGAG.

For this clone: The observed sequence ends 3 residues before the CDR3 terminus, with the missing tail filled in from the germline J gene. The chain joins TRBV7-9 to TRBJ2-7, with D perhaps matching TRBD2 (7 bases). Trimming left V 4 bases short and J 6 bases short, with 19 bases between. The CDR3 is 15 amino acids. Germline-derived CDR1 and CDR2 are SEHNR and FQNEAQ (reference sequence). CDR3 protein: CASSSMGGGSGEQYF. CDR3 DNA (partial): TGTGCCAGCAGCTCTATGGGGGGGGGCTCGGGCGAG. The variable domain in full, with the rest retrieved from reference TRBV7-9 and TRBJ2-7, is DTGVSQNPRHKITKRGQNVTFRCDPISEHNRLYWYRQTLGQGPEFLTYFQNEAQLEKSRLLSDRFSAERPKGSFSTLEIQRTEQGDSAMYLCASSSMGGGSGEQYFGPGTRLTVT.